Listed below are T cell receptor beta chains from one sample, sequenced in a study of cytotoxic CD8 clonotypes in ibrutinib-treated CLL. Profiling relied on immunoSEQ multiplex PCR, and the TCRdb table lists in-frame clones only, not all of them. This sample has tens of thousands of clones; approximately 48% occur once, and the top ten carry approximately 17%. Sequences were derived from PBMCs, sampled before ibrutinib treatment. The source is a human donor with chronic lymphocytic leukemia. Both conserved end residues are part of each CDR3. A D gene is named only where the DNA matches it firmly. Size is stated for part of the rows, as once, few or many counts, or as a class when the clone is expanded.

j_call clone_size v_call d_call cdr3_nt cdr3_aa
TRBJ1-5 - TRBV6-4 TRBD1 TGTGCCAAAACAGGGGTCAATCAGCCCCAGCATTTT CAKTGVNQPQHF
TRBJ1-1 few TRBV7-8 - TGTGCCAGCAGCTTAGGGGTTCCGAACACTGAAGCTTTCTTT CASSLGVPNTEAFF
TRBJ1-2 - TRBV7-9 - TGTGCCAGCAGCTTAGACCGGGTGGATGGCTACACCTTC CASSLDRVDGYTF
TRBJ1-2 few TRBV27 - TGTGCCAGCAGTATCCGGGGGGCGACCCATGGCTTCGGCTACACCTTC CASSIRGATHGFGYTF
TRBJ1-5 many TRBV6-5 TRBD1 TGTGCCAGCAGTATTACAGGGGGCGGAGGGCAGCCCCAGCATTTT CASSITGGGGQPQHF
TRBJ2-7 few TRBV5-1 TRBD2 TGCGCCAGCAGCTCGCTAGCGGGGGGGCGCTCCTACGAGCAGTACTTC CASSSLAGGRSYEQYF
TRBJ1-6 few TRBV4-1 - TGCGCCAGCAGCCAAGAGGTGTTATGGGGTTCACCCCTCCACTTT CASSQEVLWGSPLHF
TRBJ1-6 few TRBV6-5 - TGTGCCAGCAGCCGACCTAATTCACCCCTCCACTTT CASSRPNSPLHF
TRBJ2-2 few TRBV6-1 - TGTGCCAGCAGTCACGCGAACACCGGGGAGCTGTTTTTT CASSHANTGELFF
TRBJ1-1 once TRBV6-5 - TGTGCCAGCAGTTACTCAGGTGGCCTGAACACTGAAGCTTTCTTT CASSYSGGLNTEAFF
TRBJ2-1 - TRBV5-1 TRBD1 TGCGCCAGCAGCTTGTTACAGGGGCTCGATGAGCAGTTCTTC CASSLLQGLDEQFF
TRBJ1-1 - TRBV11-2 - TGTGCCAGCAGCTTATCTATAACTGAAGCTTTCTTT CASSLSITEAFF
TRBJ1-2 medium-sized TRBV2 - TGTGCCAGCAGTGAGGAAGGGGGATTCCGGGCTAGGGATGGCTACACCTTC CASSEEGGFRARDGYTF
TRBJ1-3 - TRBV7-2 - TGTGCCAGCAGCTTGGACTCCAACTCTGGAAACACCATATATTTT CASSLDSNSGNTIYF
TRBJ2-3 - TRBV5-6 - TGTGCCAGCAGCCCGGGCGTACTGAGGGGAGATACGCAGTATTTT CASSPGVLRGDTQYF
TRBJ2-1 - TRBV6-6 TRBD1 TGTGCCAGCAGTTACTCGGGGACAGGGATCAATGAGCAGTTCTTC CASSYSGTGINEQFF
TRBJ2-3 - TRBV2 TRBD1 TGTGCCAGCAGTCGACGGACAGGGAGCACAGATACGCAGTATTTT CASSRRTGSTDTQYF
TRBJ1-6 - TRBV4-1 - TGCGCCAGCAGCCAAGGCCTCAAGACTCGCAGGCCACCCCTCCACTTT CASSQGLKTRRPPLHF
TRBJ1-3 - TRBV29-1 - TGCAGCGTTGGAAAAACTCCAGGGCCCTCTGGAAACACCATATATTTT CSVGKTPGPSGNTIYF
TRBJ2-3 - TRBV9 - TGTGCCAGCAGCGTAGGAATTAGCATGGTCACAGATACGCAGTATTTT CASSVGISMVTDTQYF
TRBJ2-2 - TRBV27 TRBD2 TGTGCCAGCAGTTTGGGGTCTCTAGCGGTCACCGGGGAGCTGTTTTTT CASSLGSLAVTGELFF
TRBJ2-5 - TRBV7-3 - TGTGCCAGCAGCGACGGGGTGGGGCCAACCCAGTACTTC CASSDGVGPTQYF
TRBJ1-2 - TRBV6-5 TRBD1 TGTGCCAGCAGTTACGCAGGGACAGCAGCTAACTATGGCTACACCTTC CASSYAGTAANYGYTF
TRBJ2-3 - TRBV9 TRBD2 TGTGCCAGCAGCGTAGTAGGTAGCGGGGGGGCTAGCACAGATACGCAGTATTTT CASSVVGSGGASTDTQYF
TRBJ1-4 - TRBV6-6 - TGTGCCACCTCCGACGGGGGCATGGGAATTGAAAAACTGTTTTTT CATSDGGMGIEKLFF
TRBJ2-3 - TRBV21-1 - TGTGCCAGCAGCAAAGCGCGATGGCAGGGGATCCCCTATAGCACAGATACGCAGTATTTT CASSKARWQGIPYSTDTQYF
TRBJ1-1 once TRBV27 - TGTGCCAGCAGTTTATTCGGGGTGGGGACATGGTCCGGAAAGGCTTTCTTT CASSLFGVGTWSGKAFF
TRBJ1-1 - TRBV5-1 - TGCGCCAGCAGCTTGGGGACAGTAAACACTGAAGCTTTCTTT CASSLGTVNTEAFF
TRBJ2-3 - TRBV2 - TGTGCCAGCATGACAGATACGCAGTATTTT CASMTDTQYF
TRBJ1-1 few TRBV18 - TGTGCCAGCTCACCCGGGGTAGCCCTAGTTAACACTGAAGCTTTCTTT CASSPGVALVNTEAFF
TRBJ1-3 - TRBV30 - TGTGCCTGGAGCCGTGGGGCACGAAACACCATATATTTT CAWSRGARNTIYF
TRBJ2-3 - TRBV2 - TGTGCCAGCAGTCAGGATAATGGGGCAGATACGCAGTATTTT CASSQDNGADTQYF
TRBJ1-2 few TRBV19 - TGTGCCAGTAATCAGGGACCTGGCACGGATGGCTACACCTTC CASNQGPGTDGYTF
TRBJ2-3 few TRBV2 - TGTGCCAGCAGTTCAACTGATACGCAGTATTTT CASSSTDTQYF
TRBJ2-1 - TRBV6-1 TRBD1 TGTGCCAGCAGTGAACTTGGGACAGCCATCGACAATGAGCAGTTCTTC CASSELGTAIDNEQFF
TRBJ2-2 - TRBV14 - TGTGCCAGCAGCCAAGGGTTCCCGAACACCGGGGAGCTGTTTTTT CASSQGFPNTGELFF
TRBJ1-5 few TRBV7-2 TRBD1 TGTGCCAGCAGCCGATTCAGGGGGGAGGATCAGCCCCAGCATTTT CASSRFRGEDQPQHF
TRBJ2-1 once TRBV9 - TGTGCCAGCAGCGTAGCGGGGGGCCCCAATGAGCAGTTCTTC CASSVAGGPNEQFF
TRBJ2-1 - TRBV5-6 - TGTGCCAGCAGCTTCACCGGGGTCTCCTACAATGAGCAGTTCTTC CASSFTGVSYNEQFF
TRBJ1-4 - TRBV5-1 - TGCGCCAGCAGCTTGGAACAGGGAGCTGAAAAACTGTTTTTT CASSLEQGAEKLFF
TRBJ2-5 few TRBV7-9 TRBD1 TGTGCCAGCAGCCAGCCCCCGGGACAGGGGGAGACCCAGTACTTC CASSQPPGQGETQYF
TRBJ2-4 medium-sized TRBV2 TRBD2 TGTGCCAGCAGTGGGGGACTAGAGAAAAACATTCAGTACTTC CASSGGLEKNIQYF
TRBJ1-3 few TRBV30 - TGTGCCTGGAGTCATAAAGGGGGGATAGGGGGAAACACCATATATTTT CAWSHKGGIGGNTIYF
TRBJ1-6 many TRBV12-5 TRBD1 TGTGCTAGTGGTATAAGACAGGGGTCACCCCTCCACTTT CASGIRQGSPLHF
TRBJ1-5 few TRBV6-5 TRBD1 TGTGCCAGCAGCCGAACAGGGGTAAAGCAGCCCCAGCATTTT CASSRTGVKQPQHF
TRBJ1-3 - TRBV27 - TGTGCCAGCGCGGGGGCCGGAAACACCATATATTTT CASAGAGNTIYF
TRBJ1-2 - TRBV4-1 TRBD1 TGCGCCAGCAGATGGGACAGGCGTACGGGGAACTATGGCTACACCTTC CASRWDRRTGNYGYTF
TRBJ1-5 - TRBV2 - TGTGCCAGCAGTGAACTCCGGGGCAATCAGCCCCAGCATTTT CASSELRGNQPQHF
TRBJ2-3 - TRBV14 - TGTGCCAGCAGCCCAAATCAATATACGCAGTATTTT CASSPNQYTQYF
TRBJ2-2 few TRBV9 TRBD1 TGTGCCAGCAGCGTGCTCCGGGACAGCGCGAACACCGGGGAGCTGTTTTTT CASSVLRDSANTGELFF
TRBJ1-4 few TRBV5-4 - TGTGCCAGCAGCCTGGTGGGCAGGGCTAATGAAAAACTGTTTTTT CASSLVGRANEKLFF